This T cell receptor (beta chain) was observed in a study of control samples from healthy donors and cancer patients. Trimming shortened V by 3 bases and J by 4 bases, and 13 bases separated the two germline ends. The CDR3 extends over 14 amino acids. Germline V CDR1 and CDR2: MNHNS, SASEGT. Sequencing was performed with immunoSEQ multiplex PCR; in TCRdb, only in-frame clones are kept and a portion is missing. The sample consists of 57,000 or so clones, about 93% of them appearing once. The sample taken for sequencing was blood. The chain combines TRBV6-1 with TRBJ2-7; unclear D gene. The receptor was derived from a man aged 25 to 45 in good health. The CDR3 loop is CASSDGPWSYEQYF. CDR3 sequence (DNA): TGTGCCAGCAGTGACGGGCCTTGGAGTTACGAGCAGTACTTC.